Below are 15 T cell receptor beta chains sequenced from a single sample in a study of T cells in tumors after PD-1 blockade. TCRdb keeps only in-frame clones here, not all; method: immunoSEQ multiplex PCR. The sample consists of approximately 50,000 clones, 65% to 80% of them appearing once. The sample here was PBMCs, taken before anti-PD-1 therapy. The receptors were gathered from a human donor with advanced basal cell or squamous cell carcinoma (not recorded which).

This clone was observed a few times. The V and J genes are TRBV19 and TRBJ1-2; D remains ambiguous. Trimming took off 7 bases at V and 4 bases at J, with 4 bases between the two ends. Germline V gene sequence: CDR1 LNHDA, CDR2 SQIVND (reference sequence). The CDR3 extends over 10 amino acids. In DNA, the CDR3 is TGTGCCAGTAACGGCTATGGCTACACCTTC. Protein product: CASNGYGYTF.

By sample fraction, this clone is medium-sized (0.01 to 0.1%). V and J are TRBV5-8 and TRBJ1-1; possibly TRBD1 for D (5 bases). The germline V gene encodes CDR1 SGHTS and CDR2 YDEGEE. V shed 0 bases and J shed 1 base, with 7 bases lying between them. The CDR3 totals 14 residues. CDR3 sequence: CASSLAGRNTEAFF. Written as DNA, the CDR3 is TGTGCCAGCAGCTTGGCAGGGAGGAACACTGAAGCTTTCTTT.

The chain uses TRBV19 and TRBJ2-7, with TRBD2 as a possible D gene (6 bases). V was trimmed by 6 bases and J by 3 bases, leaving 12 bases between them. Germline CDR1 reads LNHDA; CDR2 reads SQIVND (reference sequence). The CDR3 length is 13 residues. This CDR3 is CASRPRENYEQYF. The CDR3 nucleotides read TGTGCCAGTAGGCCCCGGGAGAACTACGAGCAGTACTTC. Complete variable domain (other parts from reference TRBV19 and TRBJ2-7): DGGITQSPKYLFRKEGQNVTLSCEQNLNHDAMYWYRQDPGQGLRLIYYSQIVNDFQKGDIAEGYSVSREKKESFPLTVTSAQKNPTAFYLCASRPRENYEQYFGPGTRLTVT.

This chain connects TRBV5-6 to TRBJ1-2, with a tentative D call TRBD1 (5 bases). Germline assignment: CDR1 SGHDT and CDR2 YYEEEE. This CDR3 region has 15 residues. V lost 4 bases and J lost 5, with 18 bases in between. The CDR3 sequence: CASSPKTAAGYGYTF. The CDR3 bases are TGTGCCAGCAGCCCGAAAACGGCGGCAGGGTATGGCTACACCTTC.

This clone occurred once. CDR3 in amino acids: CASSISTNTEAFF. As DNA, the CDR3 is TGTGCCAGCAGTATTAGTACTAACACTGAAGCTTTCTTT. The chain uses TRBV6-4 and TRBJ1-1; no reliable D call. CDR3 length: 13 residues. With 5 bases removed from V and 2 bases from J, the gap between germline ends came to 9 bases. Looked up from germline, CDR1 is MRHNA and CDR2 is SNTAGT.

V and J are TRBV6-6 and TRBJ2-7; TRBD1 is a possible D gene (5 bases). This CDR3 has 15 amino acids. Trimming removed 4 bases at V and 4 bases at J, with 17 bases between. Germline-derived CDR1 and CDR2 are MNHNY and SVGAGI (reference sequence). The CDR3 sequence is CASSSLGRARYEQYF. The CDR3 region has the DNA TGTGCCAGCAGTTCCCTCGGCAGGGCGCGTTACGAGCAGTACTTC.

The chain carries TRBV2 and TRBJ2-1, with 12 bases lining up with TRBD2. Germline lookup yields CDR1 SNHLY and CDR2 FYNNEI. This CDR3 is 14 amino acids long. Losses at the gene ends were 6 bases for V and 12 bases for J; bases not matched to a gene: 9. CDR3 loop: CASSPGLAGPRQFF. The CDR3 DNA follows: TGTGCCAGCAGCCCGGGACTAGCGGGTCCGAGGCAGTTCTTC.

This clone was detected only once. The chain combines TRBV27 with TRBJ1-2; 8 bases align to TRBD1. The trim removed 5 bases at V and 10 bases at J, leaving 9 bases unmatched. Germline V lookup: CDR1 MNHEY, CDR2 SMNVEV (reference sequence). This CDR3 has 13 residues. The CDR3 spells CASSQLSGGLYTF. The CDR3 DNA is TGTGCCAGCAGTCAACTTTCAGGGGGCCTCTACACCTTC.

V usage is TRBV7-6 and J usage is TRBJ2-2, with D maybe TRBD1 (6 bases). The V end lost 7 bases, the J end lost 1 base, and 7 bases lay between the germline ends. Looked up from germline, CDR1 is SGHVS and CDR2 is FNYEAQ. CDR3 length: 13 residues. In DNA form, the CDR3 reads TGTGCCAGCACGACAGGGAACACCGGGGAGCTGTTTTTT. Encoded protein: CASTTGNTGELFF.

This clone was seen only a few times. J is TRBJ1-5 and V is TRBV6-5; no firm D call. From germline, CDR1 is MNHEY and CDR2 SVGAGI. This CDR3 is 12 amino acids long. The V and J ends lost 6 bases and 4 bases respectively, with 7 bases between them. CDR3 in amino acids: CASRNPNQPQHF. The CDR3 nucleotides read TGTGCCAGCAGGAACCCTAATCAGCCCCAGCATTTT.

A single count supports this clone. The CDR3 loop is CASSIQGRGKETQYF. As DNA, the CDR3 is TGTGCCAGTAGTATTCAGGGCAGGGGAAAAGAGACCCAGTACTTC. The genes are TRBV19 and TRBJ2-5; D is perhaps TRBD1 (6 bases). V gave up 3 bases and J gave up 3 bases, with 14 bases separating them. Germline CDR1 is LNHDA and CDR2 is SQIVND (reference sequence). The CDR3 covers 15 residues. Supplemented by reference TRBV19 and TRBJ2-5, the full variable domain reads DGGITQSPKYLFRKEGQNVTLSCEQNLNHDAMYWYRQDPGQGLRLIYYSQIVNDFQKGDIAEGYSVSREKKESFPLTVTSAQKNPTAFYLCASSIQGRGKETQYFGPGTRLLVL.

The chain combines TRBV7-2 with TRBJ2-7, with 9 bases identical to TRBD2. J lost 2 bases, V lost 1 base, and 6 bases had no gene match. CDR1 and CDR2 (germline): SGHTA, FQGNSA. The CDR3 extends over 16 amino acids. This CDR3 reads CASSLGRLAVTYEQYF. CDR3 nucleotide sequence: TGTGCCAGCAGCTTAGGAAGACTAGCGGTTACCTACGAGCAGTACTTC.

The V call is TRBV4-2, the J call TRBJ2-7; D remains unclear. CDR1 and CDR2 from the germline V gene are LGHNA and YNFKEQ. V was pared by 0 bases and J by 2 bases, with 14 bases between. The CDR3 covers 16 residues. The CDR3 DNA follows: TGTGCCAGCAGCCAAGAGGTGGCCGTTTCCACCTACGAGCAGTACTTC. Its translation: CASSQEVAVSTYEQYF.

J is TRBJ1-6 and V is TRBV7-9, with D unclear. Germline V gives CDR1 SEHNR, CDR2 FQNEAQ (reference sequence). The V and J ends lost 4 bases and 10 bases respectively, with 11 bases between them. The CDR3 covers 13 residues. The CDR3 region is CASSSSGESPLHF. The CDR3 DNA reads TGTGCCAGCAGCTCCAGCGGGGAATCACCCCTCCACTTT.

The V and J genes are TRBV2 and TRBJ2-5; 9 positions agree with TRBD1. There are 12 residues in the CDR3. The V gene's germline CDR1 is SNHLY and CDR2 FYNNEI. V lost 11 bases, J lost 0 bases, and 1 base stayed unmatched. The CDR3 coding sequence is TGTGCCGGGGACAGGGACCAAGAGACCCAGTACTTC. Amino acids: CAGDRDQETQYF.